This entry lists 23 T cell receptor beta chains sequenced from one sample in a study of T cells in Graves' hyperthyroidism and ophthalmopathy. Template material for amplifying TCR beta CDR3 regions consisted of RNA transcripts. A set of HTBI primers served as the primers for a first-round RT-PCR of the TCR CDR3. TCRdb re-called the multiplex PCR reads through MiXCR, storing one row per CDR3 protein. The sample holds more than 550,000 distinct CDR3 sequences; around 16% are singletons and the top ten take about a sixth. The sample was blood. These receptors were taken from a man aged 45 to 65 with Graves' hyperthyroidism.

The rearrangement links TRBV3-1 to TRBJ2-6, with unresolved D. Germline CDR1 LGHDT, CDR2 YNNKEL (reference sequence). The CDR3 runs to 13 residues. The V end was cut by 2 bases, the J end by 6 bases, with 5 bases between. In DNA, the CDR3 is TGTGCCAGCAGCCAAAAAGAGGCCAACGTCCTGACTTTC. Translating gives CASSQKEANVLTF.

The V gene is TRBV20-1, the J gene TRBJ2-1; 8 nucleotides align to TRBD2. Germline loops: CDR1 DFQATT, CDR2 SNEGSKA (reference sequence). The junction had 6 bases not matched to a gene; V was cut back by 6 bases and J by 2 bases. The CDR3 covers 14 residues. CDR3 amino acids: CSADALAAYNEQFF. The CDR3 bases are TGCAGTGCCGATGCACTAGCGGCCTACAATGAGCAGTTCTTC.

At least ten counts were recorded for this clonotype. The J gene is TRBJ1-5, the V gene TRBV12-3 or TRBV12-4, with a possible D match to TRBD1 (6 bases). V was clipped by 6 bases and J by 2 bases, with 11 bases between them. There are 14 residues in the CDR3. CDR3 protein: CASSHRVGNQPQHF. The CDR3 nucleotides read TGTGCCAGCAGCCACAGGGTTGGCAATCAGCCCCAGCATTTT.

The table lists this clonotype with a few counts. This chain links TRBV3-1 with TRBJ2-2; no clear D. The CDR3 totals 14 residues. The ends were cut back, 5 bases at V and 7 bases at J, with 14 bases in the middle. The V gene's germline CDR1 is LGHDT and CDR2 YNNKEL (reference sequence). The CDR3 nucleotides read TGTGCCAGCAGCTACCGGCTGGGAATCGGGGAGCTGTTTTTT. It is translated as CASSYRLGIGELFF.

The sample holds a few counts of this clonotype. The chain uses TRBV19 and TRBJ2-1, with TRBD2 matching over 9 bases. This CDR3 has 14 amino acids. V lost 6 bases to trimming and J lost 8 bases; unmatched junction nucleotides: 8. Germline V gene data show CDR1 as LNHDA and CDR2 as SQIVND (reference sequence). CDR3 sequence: CASRGLAPGDEQFF. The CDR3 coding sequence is TGTGCCAGTAGGGGACTAGCCCCTGGCGATGAGCAGTTCTTC.

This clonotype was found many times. CDR3 sequence reads: CASSSTRSGEQYF. In DNA form, the CDR3 reads TGTGCCAGCAGTTCGACTAGGTCGGGCGAGCAGTACTTC. J is TRBJ2-7 and V is TRBV27, with D maybe TRBD2 (6 bases). V was pared by 4 bases and J by 6 bases, with 13 bases between. The length of the CDR3 is 13 residues. Looked up from germline, CDR1 is MNHEY and CDR2 is SMNVEV (reference sequence).

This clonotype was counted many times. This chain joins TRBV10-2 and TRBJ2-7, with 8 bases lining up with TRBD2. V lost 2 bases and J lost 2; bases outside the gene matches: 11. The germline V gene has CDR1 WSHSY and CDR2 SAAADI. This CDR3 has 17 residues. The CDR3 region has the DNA TGCGCCAGCAGTGAGAGAGGAGTTAGCGGGGCGCCCTACGAGCAGTACTTC. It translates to CASSERGVSGAPYEQYF.

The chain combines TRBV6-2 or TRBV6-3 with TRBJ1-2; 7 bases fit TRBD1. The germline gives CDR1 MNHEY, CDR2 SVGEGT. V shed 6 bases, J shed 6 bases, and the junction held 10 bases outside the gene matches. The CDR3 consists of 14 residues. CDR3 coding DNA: TGTGCCAGCAGGCTGACAGGGATGCGAAATGGCTACACCTTC. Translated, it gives CASRLTGMRNGYTF.

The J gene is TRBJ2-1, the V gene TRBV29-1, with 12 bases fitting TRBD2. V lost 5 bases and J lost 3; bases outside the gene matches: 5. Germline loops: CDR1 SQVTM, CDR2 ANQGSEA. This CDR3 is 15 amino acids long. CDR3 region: CSVRTSGTFYNEQFF. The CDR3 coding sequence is TGCAGCGTTAGGACTAGCGGGACTTTCTACAATGAGCAGTTCTTC.

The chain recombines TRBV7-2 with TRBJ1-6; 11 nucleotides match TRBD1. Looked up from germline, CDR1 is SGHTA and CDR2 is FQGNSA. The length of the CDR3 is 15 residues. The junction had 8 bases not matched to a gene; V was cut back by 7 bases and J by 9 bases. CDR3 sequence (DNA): TGTGCCAGCATTAGCCGGGACAGGGGGGGTTCACCCCTCCACTTT. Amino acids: CASISRDRGGSPLHF.

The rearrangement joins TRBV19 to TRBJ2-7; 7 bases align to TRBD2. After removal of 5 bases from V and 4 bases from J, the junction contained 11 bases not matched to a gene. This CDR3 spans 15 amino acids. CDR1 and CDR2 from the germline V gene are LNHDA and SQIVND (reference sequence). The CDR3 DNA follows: TGTGCCAGTAGTCTACCGGGCGGGAGCGTGTACGAGCAGTACTTC. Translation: CASSLPGGSVYEQYF. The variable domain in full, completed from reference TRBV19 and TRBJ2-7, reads DGGITQSPKYLFRKEGQNVTLSCEQNLNHDAMYWYRQDPGQGLRLIYYSQIVNDFQKGDIAEGYSVSREKKESFPLTVTSAQKNPTAFYLCASSLPGGSVYEQYFGPGTRLTVT.

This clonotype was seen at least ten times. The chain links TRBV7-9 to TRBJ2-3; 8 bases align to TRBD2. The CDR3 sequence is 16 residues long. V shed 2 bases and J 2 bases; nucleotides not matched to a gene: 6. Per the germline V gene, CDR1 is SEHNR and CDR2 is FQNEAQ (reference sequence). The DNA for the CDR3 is TGTGCCAGCAGCTTAAACGGGAGGGCCCTCACAGATACGCAGTATTTT. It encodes CASSLNGRALTDTQYF.

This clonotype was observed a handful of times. In DNA form, the CDR3 reads TGTGCCAGCAGTTTTTCCGGGACAGGGCTTGGTAGTGAGCAGTTCTTC. It encodes CASSFSGTGLGSEQFF. The chain joins TRBV5-4 to TRBJ2-1; 9 nucleotides agree with TRBD1. The CDR3 runs 16 residues. CDR1 is SGHNT, CDR2 YYREEE, per germline (reference sequence). V shed 5 bases and J 9 bases; nucleotides not matched to a gene: 15.

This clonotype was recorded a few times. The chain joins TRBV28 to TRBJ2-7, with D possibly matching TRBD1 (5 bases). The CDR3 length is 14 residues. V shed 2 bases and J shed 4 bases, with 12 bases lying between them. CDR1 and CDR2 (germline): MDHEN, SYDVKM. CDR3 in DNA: TGTGCCAGCAGTTTAATACAGGATTGGTACGAGCAGTACTTC. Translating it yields CASSLIQDWYEQYF.

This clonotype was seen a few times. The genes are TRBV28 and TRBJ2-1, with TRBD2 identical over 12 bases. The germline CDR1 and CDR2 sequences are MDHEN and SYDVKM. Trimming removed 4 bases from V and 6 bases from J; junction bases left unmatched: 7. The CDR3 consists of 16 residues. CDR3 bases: TGTGCCAGCAGTTCGCTAGCGGGAGGGTCAGTCAATGAGCAGTTCTTC. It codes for CASSSLAGGSVNEQFF.

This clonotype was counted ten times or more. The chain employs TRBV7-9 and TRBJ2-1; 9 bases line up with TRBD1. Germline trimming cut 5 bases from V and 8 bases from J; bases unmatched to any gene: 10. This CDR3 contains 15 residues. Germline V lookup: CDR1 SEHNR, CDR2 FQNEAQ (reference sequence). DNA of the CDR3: TGTGCCAGCAGCGTCGGTGGGGACAGGGTCTATGAGCAGTTCTTC. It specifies CASSVGGDRVYEQFF.

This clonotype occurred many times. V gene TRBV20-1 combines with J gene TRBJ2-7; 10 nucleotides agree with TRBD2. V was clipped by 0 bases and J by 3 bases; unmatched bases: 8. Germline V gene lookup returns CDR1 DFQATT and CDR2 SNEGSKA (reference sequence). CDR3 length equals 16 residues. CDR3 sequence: CSARDLMGLAYYEQYF. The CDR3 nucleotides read TGCAGTGCTAGAGATTTGATGGGACTAGCGTACTACGAGCAGTACTTC.

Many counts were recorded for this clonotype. The CDR3 here is CASSNTGGGRSGETQYF. CDR3 nucleotides: TGTGCCAGCAGTAATACTGGGGGCGGGAGGTCCGGGGAGACCCAGTACTTC. The gene calls are TRBV2 and TRBJ2-5; 8 bases line up with TRBD2. V lost 5 bases, J lost 5 bases, and 16 bases stayed unmatched. The CDR3 is 17 residues long. The germline V gene encodes CDR1 SNHLY and CDR2 FYNNEI.

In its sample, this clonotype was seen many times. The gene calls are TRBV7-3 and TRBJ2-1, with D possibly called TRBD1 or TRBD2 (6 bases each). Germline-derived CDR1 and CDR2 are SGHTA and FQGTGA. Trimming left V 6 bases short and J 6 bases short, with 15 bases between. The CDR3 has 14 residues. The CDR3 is CASSWGAGGNEQFF. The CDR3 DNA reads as TGTGCCAGCAGTTGGGGGGCCGGGGGCAATGAGCAGTTCTTC.

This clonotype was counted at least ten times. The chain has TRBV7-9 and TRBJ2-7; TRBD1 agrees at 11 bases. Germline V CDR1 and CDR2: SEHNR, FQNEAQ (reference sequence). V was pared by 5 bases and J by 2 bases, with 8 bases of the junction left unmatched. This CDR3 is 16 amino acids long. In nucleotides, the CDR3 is TGTGCCAGCAGCGTTTACGGGACAGGGGGACCCTACGAGCAGTACTTC. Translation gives CASSVYGTGGPYEQYF. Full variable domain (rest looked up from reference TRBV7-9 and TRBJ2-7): DTGVSQNPRHKITKRGQNVTFRCDPISEHNRLYWYRQTLGQGPEFLTYFQNEAQLEKSRLLSDRFSAERPKGSFSTLEIQRTEQGDSAMYLCASSVYGTGGPYEQYFGPGTRLTVT.

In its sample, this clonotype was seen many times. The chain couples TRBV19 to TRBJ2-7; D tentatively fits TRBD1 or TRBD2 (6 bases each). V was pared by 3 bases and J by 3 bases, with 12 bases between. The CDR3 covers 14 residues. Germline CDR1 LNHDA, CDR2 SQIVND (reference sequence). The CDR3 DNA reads TGTGCCAGTAGTATGGGGGGCAGCCTCTACGAGCAGTACTTC. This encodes CASSMGGSLYEQYF.

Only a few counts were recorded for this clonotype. CDR3 amino acids: CASSQDLTRGAAAGMVQNIQYF. As DNA, the CDR3 is TGTGCCAGCAGCCAAGACCTGACCCGGGGGGCGGCCGCAGGAATGGTCCAAAACATTCAGTACTTC. The chain is built from TRBV4-2 and TRBJ2-4, with a weak D call TRBD2 (7 bases). This CDR3 contains 22 residues. CDR1 is LGHNA, CDR2 YNFKEQ, per germline. The V end was cut by 0 bases, the J end by 5 bases, with 32 bases between.

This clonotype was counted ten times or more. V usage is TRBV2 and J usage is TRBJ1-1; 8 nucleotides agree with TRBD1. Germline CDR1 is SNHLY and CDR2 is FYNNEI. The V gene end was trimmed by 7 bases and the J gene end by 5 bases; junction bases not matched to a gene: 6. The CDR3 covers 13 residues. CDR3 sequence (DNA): TGTGCCAGCAAGGGACAGGCTCAGACTGAAGCTTTCTTT. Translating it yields CASKGQAQTEAFF.